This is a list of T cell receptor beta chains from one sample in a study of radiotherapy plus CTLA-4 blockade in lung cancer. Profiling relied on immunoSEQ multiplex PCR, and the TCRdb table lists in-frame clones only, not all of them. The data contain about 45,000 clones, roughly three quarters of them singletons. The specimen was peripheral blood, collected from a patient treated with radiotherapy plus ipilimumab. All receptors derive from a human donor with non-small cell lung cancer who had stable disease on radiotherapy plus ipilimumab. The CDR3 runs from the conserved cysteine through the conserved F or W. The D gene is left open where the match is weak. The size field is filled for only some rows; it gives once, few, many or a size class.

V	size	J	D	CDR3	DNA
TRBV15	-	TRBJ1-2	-	CATSRGPSNYGYTF	TGTGCCACCAGCAGAGGCCCGTCTAACTATGGCTACACCTTC
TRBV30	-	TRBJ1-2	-	CAWSNGGQGGSGYTF	TGTGCCTGGAGTAACGGGGGACAAGGAGGCTCTGGCTACACCTTC
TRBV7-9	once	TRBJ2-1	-	CASSLTGTEQFF	TGTGCCAGCAGCTTAACAGGGACTGAGCAGTTCTTC
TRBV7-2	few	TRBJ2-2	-	CASSFMRGTGELFF	TGTGCCAGCAGCTTTATGCGGGGCACCGGGGAGCTGTTTTTT
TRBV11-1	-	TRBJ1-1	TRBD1	CASNDRATEAFF	TGTGCCAGCAACGACAGGGCCACTGAAGCTTTCTTT
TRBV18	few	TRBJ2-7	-	CASSPSNRVYEQYF	TGTGCCAGCTCACCATCGAACAGGGTTTACGAGCAGTACTTC
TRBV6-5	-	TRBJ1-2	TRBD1	CASQPRDREGYTF	TGTGCCAGCCAACCTCGGGACAGGGAGGGCTACACCTTC
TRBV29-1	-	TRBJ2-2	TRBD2	CSVEAPGLAGAGELFF	TGCAGCGTTGAAGCGCCGGGACTAGCGGGGGCCGGGGAGCTGTTTTTT
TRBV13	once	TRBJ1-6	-	CASSPQSGSPLHF	TGTGCCAGCAGCCCTCAGTCGGGTTCACCCCTCCACTTT
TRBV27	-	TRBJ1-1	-	CASSLGRLNTEAFF	TGTGCCAGCAGCCTCGGCCGGTTGAACACTGAAGCTTTCTTT
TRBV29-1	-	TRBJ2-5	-	CSARAGNLETQYF	TGCAGTGCCCGGGCGGGGAACTTAGAGACCCAGTACTTC